This entry describes one TCR beta chain. Its antigen is unknown. The data derive from a study of Ad26.COV2.S vaccination and SARS-CoV-2 variants. Study as a whole: Enrollment placed the donor in the COV1001 Ad26.COV2.S trial arm. Overall study findings and caveats: Vaccine and placebo recipients had similar non-spike TCR breadth. Vaccine recipients posted higher spike-specific TCR breadth than their placebo counterparts.

Documented treatment: around 19 received Ad26.COV2.S at low or high dose, single or two shots; several received placebo; per-sample allocation not given. Sampling occurred on day 63 after the first vaccine or placebo injection. An adult of 18-55 years in Boston served as donor. Between the trimmed V and J ends, which lost 4 bases and 0 bases, there was a span of 12 bases. Germline V gives CDR1 MGHDK, CDR2 SYGVNS. CDR3 length equals 15 residues. Sequencing was performed with immunoSEQ multiplex PCR; in TCRdb, only in-frame clones are kept and a portion is missing. The sample has 350,000 to 550,000 clones; roughly 87% are singletons.

The sequence was collected from a person aged 18-60 years who received the Ad26.COV2.S COVID-19 vaccine or a placebo. This sequence joins TRBV25-1 and TRBJ1-1; maybe TRBD1 (6 bases). The material was peripheral blood, obtained in a trial of Ad26.COV2.S vaccine versus placebo. The CDR3, as DNA: TGTGCCAGCAGTGGAGGGGGTCACTTGAACACTGAAGCTTTCTTT. Translation: CASSGGGHLNTEAFF.